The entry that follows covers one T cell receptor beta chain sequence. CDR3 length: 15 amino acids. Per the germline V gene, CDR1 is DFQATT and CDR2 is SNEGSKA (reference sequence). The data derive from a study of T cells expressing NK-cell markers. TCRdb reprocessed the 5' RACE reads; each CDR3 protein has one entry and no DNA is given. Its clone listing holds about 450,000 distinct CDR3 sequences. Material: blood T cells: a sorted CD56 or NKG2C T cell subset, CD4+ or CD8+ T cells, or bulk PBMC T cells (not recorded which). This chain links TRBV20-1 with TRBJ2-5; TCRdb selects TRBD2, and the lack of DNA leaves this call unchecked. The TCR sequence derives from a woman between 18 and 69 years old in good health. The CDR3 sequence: CSAITSGGSVETQYF.